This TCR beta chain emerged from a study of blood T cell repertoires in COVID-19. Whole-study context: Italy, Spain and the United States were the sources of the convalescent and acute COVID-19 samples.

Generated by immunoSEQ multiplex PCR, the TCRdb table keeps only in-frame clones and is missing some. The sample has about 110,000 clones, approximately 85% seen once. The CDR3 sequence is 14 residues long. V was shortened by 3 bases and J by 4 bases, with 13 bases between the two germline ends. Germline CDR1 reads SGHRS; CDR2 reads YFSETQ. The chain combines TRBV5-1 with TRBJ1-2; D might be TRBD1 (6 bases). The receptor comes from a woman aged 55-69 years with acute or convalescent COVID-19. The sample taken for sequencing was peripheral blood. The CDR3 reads CASSSQGVSYGYTF. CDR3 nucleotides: TGCGCCAGCAGCTCACAGGGAGTCAGCTATGGCTACACCTTC.